This is a list of T cell receptor beta chains from one sample in a study of cytomegalovirus exposure and HLA in healthy donors. Clones were read by immunoSEQ multiplex PCR, and TCRdb kept only the in-frame ones, dropping some. The profile shows about 67,000 clones, about three quarters of them singletons. Sequencing was performed on PBMCs. The source is a man aged 35 to 55 in good health and CMV-seronegative. The CDR3 runs from the conserved cysteine through the conserved F or W. A D gene is named only where the DNA matches it firmly. Rows give clone size only sometimes, using once, few, many, or a class for an expanded clone.

clone_size: .; v_call: TRBV5-4; j_call: TRBJ2-3; d_call: TRBD1; cdr3_nt: TGTGCCAGCAGCCTGGGGGGGGGACAGGGTCGCACAGATACGCAGTATTTT; cdr3_aa: CASSLGGGQGRTDTQYF
clone_size: .; v_call: TRBV18; j_call: TRBJ2-3; d_call: TRBD2; cdr3_nt: TGTGCCAGCTCACCTACTAGCGGGATCACAGATACGCAGTATTTT; cdr3_aa: CASSPTSGITDTQYF
clone_size: .; v_call: TRBV19; j_call: TRBJ2-7; d_call: TRBD1; cdr3_nt: TGTGCCAGTAGTAGACTTGGACAGGGGTTGGGCGAGCAGTACTTC; cdr3_aa: CASSRLGQGLGEQYF
clone_size: .; v_call: TRBV23-1; j_call: TRBJ1-5; d_call: .; cdr3_nt: TGCGCCAGCAGTATTGAAATTGGGGGCCGAGATCAGCCCCAGCATTTT; cdr3_aa: CASSIEIGGRDQPQHF
clone_size: .; v_call: TRBV11-2; j_call: TRBJ2-1; d_call: TRBD2; cdr3_nt: TGTGCCAGCAGCTTTAGGTTCGAGCGGGGGGGCGCAAATGAGCAGTTCTTC; cdr3_aa: CASSFRFERGGANEQFF
clone_size: .; v_call: TRBV11-3; j_call: TRBJ2-2; d_call: .; cdr3_nt: TGTGCCAGCAGCCAATGGGCCACCGGGGAGCTGTTTTTT; cdr3_aa: CASSQWATGELFF
clone_size: .; v_call: TRBV7-9; j_call: TRBJ1-1; d_call: TRBD1; cdr3_nt: TGTTCCAGCAGCTTATGGACAGGAATGAACACTGAAGCTTTCTTT; cdr3_aa: CSSSLWTGMNTEAFF
clone_size: .; v_call: TRBV2; j_call: TRBJ2-7; d_call: .; cdr3_nt: TGTGCCAGCAGTGAGCCTAGGAGCTCCTACGAGCAGTACTTC; cdr3_aa: CASSEPRSSYEQYF
clone_size: .; v_call: TRBV7-3; j_call: TRBJ2-1; d_call: .; cdr3_nt: TGTGCCAGCAGCTTAATCGTTAGCGGCTCCTACAATGAGCAGTTCTTC; cdr3_aa: CASSLIVSGSYNEQFF
clone_size: .; v_call: TRBV28; j_call: TRBJ2-4; d_call: TRBD1; cdr3_nt: TGTGCCAGCAGTCCCCACGAACCGGGACAGCGAGCCAAAAACATTCAGTACTTC; cdr3_aa: CASSPHEPGQRAKNIQYF
clone_size: .; v_call: TRBV18; j_call: TRBJ2-1; d_call: .; cdr3_nt: TGTGCCAGCTTACCAAAACTAGCTTTGGTCTACAATGAGCAGTTCTTC; cdr3_aa: CASLPKLALVYNEQFF
clone_size: .; v_call: TRBV7-9; j_call: TRBJ2-3; d_call: TRBD2; cdr3_nt: TGTGCCAGCAGCGCCACAGCGGGGGGCTTCACAGATACGCAGTATTTT; cdr3_aa: CASSATAGGFTDTQYF
clone_size: .; v_call: TRBV2; j_call: TRBJ2-7; d_call: TRBD2; cdr3_nt: TGTGCCAGCAGGCCAGGGACTAGCGGAACCTACGAGCAGTACTTC; cdr3_aa: CASRPGTSGTYEQYF
clone_size: .; v_call: TRBV2; j_call: TRBJ2-3; d_call: .; cdr3_nt: TGTGCCAGGGTCGGGGGTGTGGCGGATAGCACAGATACGCAGTATTTT; cdr3_aa: CARVGGVADSTDTQYF
clone_size: .; v_call: TRBV6-5; j_call: TRBJ2-7; d_call: .; cdr3_nt: TGTGCCAGCAGCTTAACTCTGAGCTCCTACGAGCAGTACTTC; cdr3_aa: CASSLTLSSYEQYF
clone_size: .; v_call: TRBV25-1; j_call: TRBJ1-1; d_call: TRBD1; cdr3_nt: TGTGCCAGCAGTGAATCTACAGGGGGCGCGGATGAAGCTTTCTTT; cdr3_aa: CASSESTGGADEAFF
clone_size: .; v_call: TRBV28; j_call: TRBJ1-2; d_call: TRBD1; cdr3_nt: TGTGCCAGCAGTTTGGTTAGGACAGGGGGTAACTATGGCTACACCTTC; cdr3_aa: CASSLVRTGGNYGYTF
clone_size: .; v_call: TRBV18; j_call: TRBJ1-5; d_call: .; cdr3_nt: TGTGCCAGCTCACCTGCCCTCGGGGAGAATCAGCCCCAGCATTTT; cdr3_aa: CASSPALGENQPQHF
clone_size: .; v_call: TRBV15; j_call: TRBJ2-3; d_call: .; cdr3_nt: TGTGCCACCAGATCGACTAGCACAGATACGCAGTATTTT; cdr3_aa: CATRSTSTDTQYF
clone_size: .; v_call: TRBV2; j_call: TRBJ2-7; d_call: TRBD1; cdr3_nt: TGTGCCAGCAGTGTGGGACAGCCCCCCTACGAGCAGTACTTC; cdr3_aa: CASSVGQPPYEQYF
clone_size: few; v_call: TRBV6-6; j_call: TRBJ2-7; d_call: .; cdr3_nt: TGTGCCAGCAGTTACTCCTCGACCTATAGCCAGTACTTC; cdr3_aa: CASSYSSTYSQYF
clone_size: .; v_call: TRBV15; j_call: TRBJ2-1; d_call: TRBD2; cdr3_nt: TGTGCCACCAGCAGATCGCGACTAGCGGGAGTCCCTACAGCTCGCAATGAGCAGTTCTTC; cdr3_aa: CATSRSRLAGVPTARNEQFF
clone_size: .; v_call: TRBV29-1; j_call: TRBJ2-1; d_call: TRBD2; cdr3_nt: TGCAGCGTTGCCCCAGCGGGGGGGCCAAGCTCCTACAATGAGCAGTTCTTC; cdr3_aa: CSVAPAGGPSSYNEQFF
clone_size: .; v_call: TRBV7-2; j_call: TRBJ2-7; d_call: .; cdr3_nt: TGTGCCAGCAGCTTAGCGCCCTACGGCTCCTACGAGCAGTACTTC; cdr3_aa: CASSLAPYGSYEQYF
clone_size: .; v_call: TRBV5-1; j_call: TRBJ2-4; d_call: TRBD1; cdr3_nt: TGCGCCAGCAGTTACACTGGACAGGGCGAGGACATTCAGTACTTC; cdr3_aa: CASSYTGQGEDIQYF
clone_size: .; v_call: TRBV7-2; j_call: TRBJ2-2; d_call: TRBD1; cdr3_nt: TGTGCCAGCAGCTTAGGTCCGACAGGGGGGGCCGGGGAGCTGTTTTTT; cdr3_aa: CASSLGPTGGAGELFF
clone_size: .; v_call: TRBV19; j_call: TRBJ1-2; d_call: .; cdr3_nt: TGTGCCAGTAGTATAGACCCTATTGGCTACACCTTC; cdr3_aa: CASSIDPIGYTF
clone_size: .; v_call: TRBV7-6; j_call: TRBJ2-1; d_call: .; cdr3_nt: TGTGCCAGCAGCTTACCTCGGAATGAGCAGTTCTTC; cdr3_aa: CASSLPRNEQFF
clone_size: .; v_call: TRBV7-6; j_call: TRBJ2-7; d_call: .; cdr3_nt: TGTGCCAGCAGCTCAGGTGGCAGAAATGTTGGATACGAGCAGTACTTC; cdr3_aa: CASSSGGRNVGYEQYF
clone_size: .; v_call: TRBV5-1; j_call: TRBJ2-1; d_call: TRBD1; cdr3_nt: TGCGCCAGCAGCTTGACAACAGGGGGGTACAATGAGCAGTTCTTC; cdr3_aa: CASSLTTGGYNEQFF
clone_size: .; v_call: TRBV6-5; j_call: TRBJ1-5; d_call: TRBD1; cdr3_nt: TGTGCCAGCAGTGAGGACAGGGTAGCCCAATTTTTC; cdr3_aa: CASSEDRVAQFF